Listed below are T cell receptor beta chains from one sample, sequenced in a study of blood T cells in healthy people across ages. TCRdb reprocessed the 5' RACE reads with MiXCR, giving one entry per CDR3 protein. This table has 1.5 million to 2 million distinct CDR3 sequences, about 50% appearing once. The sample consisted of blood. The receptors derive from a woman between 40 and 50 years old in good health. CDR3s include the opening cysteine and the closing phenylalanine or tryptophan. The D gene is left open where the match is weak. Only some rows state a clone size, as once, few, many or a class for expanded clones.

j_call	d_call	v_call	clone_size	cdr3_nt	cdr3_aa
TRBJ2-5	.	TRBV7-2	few	TGTGCCAGCAGCTTAACGGGGGCTACCCAAGAGACCCAGTACTTC	CASSLTGATQETQYF
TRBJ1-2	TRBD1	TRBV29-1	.	TGCAGCGTATGGGGGAGTACAGGGGAGTCTAGCTATGGCTACACCTTC	CSVWGSTGESSYGYTF
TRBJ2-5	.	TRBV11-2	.	TGTGCCAGCAGCTTAAGTCGCGGGATCGAAGAGACCCAGTACTTC	CASSLSRGIEETQYF
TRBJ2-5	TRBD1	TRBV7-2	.	TGTGCCAGCAGCTTGAGGGACAGTAGCGAGACCCAGTACTTC	CASSLRDSSETQYF
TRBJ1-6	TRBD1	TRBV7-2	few	TGTGCCAGCAGCTTGGGACAGGGTCAAACACCCCTCCACTTT	CASSLGQGQTPLHF
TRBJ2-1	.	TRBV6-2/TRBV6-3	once	TGTGCCAGCAGTTACGGGGCAAGGGATGGCAATGAGCAGTTCTTC	CASSYGARDGNEQFF
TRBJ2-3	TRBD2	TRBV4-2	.	TGTGCCAGCAGCCAGACGCTTAGCGGGGGGCTCACAGATACGCAGTATTTT	CASSQTLSGGLTDTQYF
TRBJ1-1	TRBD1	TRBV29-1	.	TGCAGCGTGCCAGGCAGACAGGGAGCTGTAGCTTTCTTT	CSVPGRQGAVAFF
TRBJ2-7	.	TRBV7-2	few	TGTGCCAGCAGCTTACAGGGTTGCGAGCAGTACTTC	CASSLQGCEQYF
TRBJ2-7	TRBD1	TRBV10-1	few	TGCGCCAGCAGTGAGAGCAGGGGGCATGGCTACGAGCAGTACTTC	CASSESRGHGYEQYF
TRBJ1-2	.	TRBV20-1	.	TGCAGTGCTAGCTATCCGGGACACAACTATGGCTACACCTTC	CSASYPGHNYGYTF
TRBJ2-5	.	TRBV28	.	TGTGCCAGCAGTTTATCGCCAGGGTTGGAGACCCAGTACTTC	CASSLSPGLETQYF
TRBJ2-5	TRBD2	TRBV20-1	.	TGCAGTGCTGGGACTAGCGGGGGGCAAGGGACCCAGTACTTC	CSAGTSGGQGTQYF
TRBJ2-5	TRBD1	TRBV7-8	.	TGTGCCAGCCGACAGGGGTTAGGGGAGACCCAGTACTTC	CASRQGLGETQYF
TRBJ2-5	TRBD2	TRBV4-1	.	TGCGCCAGCAGCCAAGATGCTCACTCCGGCGGGGGGGGGTACAATGAGCAGTACTTC	CASSQDAHSGGGGYNEQYF
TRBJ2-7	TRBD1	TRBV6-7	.	TGTGCCAGCAGTCCCGGGACAGCTTTGTTTGTATCCTACGAGCAGTACTTC	CASSPGTALFVSYEQYF
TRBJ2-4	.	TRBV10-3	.	TGTGCCATCGCGCGGACAGAGAACATTCAGTACTTC	CAIARTENIQYF
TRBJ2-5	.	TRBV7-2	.	TGTGCCAGCAGCTTAGAATTACAGAGGGAGACCCAGTACTTC	CASSLELQRETQYF
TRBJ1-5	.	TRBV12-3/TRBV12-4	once	TGTGCCAGCAGTCCTGAGGGTACTAGCAATCAGCCCCAGCATTTT	CASSPEGTSNQPQHF
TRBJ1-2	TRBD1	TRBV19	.	TGTGCCTCTGAGGACAGGGGCGAAGGAAACTATGGCTACACCTTC	CASEDRGEGNYGYTF
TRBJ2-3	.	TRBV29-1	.	TGCAGCGTTGAAGACGGAATCGTCGCAGATACGCAGTATTTT	CSVEDGIVADTQYF
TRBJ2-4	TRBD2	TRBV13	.	TGTGCCAGCAGCCGGGAGGACAAAAACATTCAGTACTTC	CASSREDKNIQYF
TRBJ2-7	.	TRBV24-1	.	TGTGCCACCAGTGGGTCAGGTTCCAGCTCCTACGAGCAGTACTTC	CATSGSGSSSYEQYF
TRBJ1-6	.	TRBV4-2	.	TGTGCCAGCAGCCACAGGGACGAAGCTCGAAAGAATTCACCCCTCCACTTT	CASSHRDEARKNSPLHF
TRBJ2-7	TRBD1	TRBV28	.	TGTGCCAGCAGCCCTGTCTCGACAGGGGGCTTTTACGAGCAGTACTTC	CASSPVSTGGFYEQYF
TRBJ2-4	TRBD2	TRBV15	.	TGTGCCACCAGCAGAAGTGCGGGGGGGCCTAGAAACATTCAGTACTTC	CATSRSAGGPRNIQYF
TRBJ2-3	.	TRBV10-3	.	TGTGCCATCAGCCGAAACACAGATACGCAGTATTTT	CAISRNTDTQYF
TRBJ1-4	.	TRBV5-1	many	TGCGCCAGCAGCTTGGAAGCAACTAATGAAAAACTGTTTTTT	CASSLEATNEKLFF
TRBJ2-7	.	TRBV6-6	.	TGTGCCAGCAGTTACTCAGCAGGGGAGTTCACCTACGAGCAGTACTTC	CASSYSAGEFTYEQYF
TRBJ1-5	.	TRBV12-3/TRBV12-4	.	TGTGCCAGCAGTTTCGAACAGGTACTAAGCAATCAGCCCCAGCATTTT	CASSFEQVLSNQPQHF
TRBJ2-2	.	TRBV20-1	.	TGCAGTGCAAAGCGGCCCGGGGAGCTGTTTTTT	CSAKRPGELFF
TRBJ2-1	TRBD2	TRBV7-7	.	TGTGCTAGCAGCTTAGGGGAGGGCGGGGGGCTCCTGTTCTTC	CASSLGEGGGLLFF
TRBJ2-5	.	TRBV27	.	TGTGCCAGCTCGACAAGCCCGGAGACCCAGTACTTC	CASSTSPETQYF
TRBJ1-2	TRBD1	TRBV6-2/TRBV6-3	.	TGTGCCAGCAGTTACGCGCAACAGGGGTTACGAGGCTACACCTTC	CASSYAQQGLRGYTF
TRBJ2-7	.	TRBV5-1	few	TGCGCCAGCAGCTTACTTACCCAGTACTTC	CASSLLTQYF
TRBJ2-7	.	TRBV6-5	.	TGTGCCAGCAGTGGGCCGGGGAGAGAGCAGTACTTC	CASSGPGREQYF
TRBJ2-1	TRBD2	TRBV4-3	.	TGCGCCAGCAGCCAAGTGAGCGGGGCGGGCCCCTACAATGAGCAGTTCTTC	CASSQVSGAGPYNEQFF
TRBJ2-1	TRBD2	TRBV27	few	TGTGCCAGCACCGCCTCAGCGGGGGAGGTAGACAATGAGCAGTTCTTC	CASTASAGEVDNEQFF
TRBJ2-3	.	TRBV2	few	TGTGCCAGCAAGTGGGACACTAGCACAGATACGCAGTATTTT	CASKWDTSTDTQYF
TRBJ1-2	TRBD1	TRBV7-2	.	TGTGCCAGCAGCCCCCCGGGACAGGGGATCGCCTATGGCTACACCTTC	CASSPPGQGIAYGYTF
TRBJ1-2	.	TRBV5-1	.	TGCGCCACCAAGATTGGACACGACTATGGCTACACCTTC	CATKIGHDYGYTF
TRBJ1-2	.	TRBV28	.	TGTGCCAGCAGTCGAGTCCGGGATACGCATGGCTACACCTTC	CASSRVRDTHGYTF
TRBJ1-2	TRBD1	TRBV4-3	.	TGCGCCAGCAGCCAACTCACGGGACAGACGAAGGGCTACACCTTC	CASSQLTGQTKGYTF
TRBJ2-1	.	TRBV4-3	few	TGCGCCAGCAGCCAAGACGAGTCCTACAATGAGCAGTTCTTC	CASSQDESYNEQFF
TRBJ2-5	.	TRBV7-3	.	TGTGCCAGCAGCGTAGACGTAGAAGAGACCCAGTACTTC	CASSVDVEETQYF
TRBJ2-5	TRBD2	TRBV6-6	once	TGTGCCAGCAGTCGGACTAGCGGGGGGGCGATGGGTGAGACCCAGTACTTC	CASSRTSGGAMGETQYF
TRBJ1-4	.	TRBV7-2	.	TGTGCCAGCAGCTTAGACGGCGACGGTGAACTGTTTTTT	CASSLDGDGELFF
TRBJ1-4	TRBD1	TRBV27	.	TGTGCCAGCAGTTCATCCTCGACAGGGGTACGAGAAAAACTGTTTTTT	CASSSSSTGVREKLFF
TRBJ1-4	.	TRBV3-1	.	TGTGCCAGCAGCCAAGATTCCCGGCCAGAGGAAAAACTGTTTTTT	CASSQDSRPEEKLFF
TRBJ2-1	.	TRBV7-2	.	TGTGCCAGCAGCTTAGCGCCCTCAGCGAGGGTCTCCTACAATGAGCAGTTCTTC	CASSLAPSARVSYNEQFF
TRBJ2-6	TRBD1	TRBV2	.	TGTGCCAGCAGGGGGACAGGGGGCAAAGCTGGGGCCAACGTCCTGACTTTC	CASRGTGGKAGANVLTF
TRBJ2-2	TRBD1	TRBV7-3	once	TGTGCCAGCAGCTCTCCGTCAGGGGGCAAGGTCGGGGAGCTGTTTTTT	CASSSPSGGKVGELFF
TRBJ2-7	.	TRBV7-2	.	TGTGCCAGCAGCTTAGCGAACAGGCCTAGCGAGCAGTACTTC	CASSLANRPSEQYF
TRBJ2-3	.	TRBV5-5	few	TGTGCCAGCACCGTCGTGCCTACCACAGATACGCAGTATTTT	CASTVVPTTDTQYF
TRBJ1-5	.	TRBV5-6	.	TGTGCCAGCAGTAATGGGTGGCAGAGCAATCAGCCCCAGCATTTT	CASSNGWQSNQPQHF